This TCR beta chain was retrieved from a study of shared T cell receptors in the human thymus. Trimming shortened V by 1 base and J by 5 bases, and 14 bases separated the two germline ends. Germline V lookup: CDR1 SGHDN, CDR2 FVKESK. The CDR3 covers 15 residues. This clone was observed a single time. Sequencing was performed with immunoSEQ multiplex PCR; in TCRdb, only in-frame clones are kept and a portion is missing. The profile shows hundreds of thousands of clones, approximately 78% of them singletons. These data were likewise used in another study, on human thymus T cells. That paper states: Corrective cardiac operations yielded the resected thymus tissue. Thymic and blood repertoires appeared to carry a bias in their V and J gene usage.

Sequenced sample: thymocytes. The chain links TRBV14 to TRBJ1-2; possibly TRBD1 for D (5 bases). This clonotype was obtained from a boy in the first two years of life with a congenital heart defect. The DNA for the CDR3 is TGTGCCAGCAGCCAAGTCGCAGGGTCCCATTATGGCTACACCTTC. It specifies CASSQVAGSHYGYTF.